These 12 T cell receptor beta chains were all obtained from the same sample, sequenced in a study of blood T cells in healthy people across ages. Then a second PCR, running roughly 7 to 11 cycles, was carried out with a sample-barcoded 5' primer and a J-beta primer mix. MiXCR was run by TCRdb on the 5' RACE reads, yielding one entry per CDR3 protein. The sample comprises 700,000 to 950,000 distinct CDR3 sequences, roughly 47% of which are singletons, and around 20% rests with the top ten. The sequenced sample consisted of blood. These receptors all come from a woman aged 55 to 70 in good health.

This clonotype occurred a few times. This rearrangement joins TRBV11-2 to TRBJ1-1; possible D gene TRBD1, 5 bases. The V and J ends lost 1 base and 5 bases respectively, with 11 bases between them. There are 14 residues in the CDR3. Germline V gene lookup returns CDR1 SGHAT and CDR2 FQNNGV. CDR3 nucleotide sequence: TGTGCCAGCAGCTTAGTCCAGGGAATAACTGAAGCTTTCTTT. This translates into CASSLVQGITEAFF. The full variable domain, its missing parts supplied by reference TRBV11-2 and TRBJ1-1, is EAGVAQSPRYKIIEKRQSVAFWCNPISGHATLYWYQQILGQGPKLLIQFQNNGVVDDSQLPKDRFSAERLKGVDSTLKIQPAKLEDSAVYLCASSLVQGITEAFFGQGTRLTVV.

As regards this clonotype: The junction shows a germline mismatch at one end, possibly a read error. The CDR3 loop is CAGSPDTDTQYF. The DNA for the CDR3 is TGCGCCGGCAGCCCTGACACAGATACGCAGTATTTT. The V and J genes are TRBV4-3 and TRBJ2-3, with D hard to call. The CDR3 has 12 amino acids. The germline gives CDR1 LGHNA, CDR2 YSLEER.

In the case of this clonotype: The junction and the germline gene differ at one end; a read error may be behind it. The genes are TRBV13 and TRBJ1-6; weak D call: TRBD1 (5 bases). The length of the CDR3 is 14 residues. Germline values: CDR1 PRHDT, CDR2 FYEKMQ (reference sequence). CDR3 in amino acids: CASGVGTFNSPLHF. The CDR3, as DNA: TGTGCCAGCGGGGTGGGGACCTTCAATTCGCCCCTCCACTTT.

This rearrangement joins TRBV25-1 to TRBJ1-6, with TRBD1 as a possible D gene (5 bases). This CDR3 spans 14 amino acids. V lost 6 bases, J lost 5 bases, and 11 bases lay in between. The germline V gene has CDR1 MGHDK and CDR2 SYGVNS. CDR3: CASRQAGNNSPLHF. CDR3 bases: TGTGCCAGCAGGCAGGCAGGGAATAATTCACCCCTCCACTTT. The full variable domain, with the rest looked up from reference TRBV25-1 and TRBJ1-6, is EADIYQTPRYLVIGTGKKITLECSQTMGHDKMYWYQQDPGMELHLIHYSYGVNSTEKGDLSSESTVSRIRTEHFPLTLESARPSHTSQYLCASRQAGNNSPLHFGNGTRLTVT.

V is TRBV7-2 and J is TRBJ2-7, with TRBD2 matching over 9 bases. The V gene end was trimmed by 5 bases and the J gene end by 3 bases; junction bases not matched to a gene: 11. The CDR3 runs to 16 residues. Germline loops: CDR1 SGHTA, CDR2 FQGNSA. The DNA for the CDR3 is TGTGCCAGCAGCCCGAAGGAGCGGGAGGTGGTCTACGAGCAGTACTTC. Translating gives CASSPKEREVVYEQYF.

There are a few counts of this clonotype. Here the CDR3 reads CSAEPISGLALSYEQYF. In nucleotides, the CDR3 is TGCAGTGCTGAACCTATATCCGGACTAGCGCTTTCCTACGAGCAGTACTTC. This rearrangement joins TRBV20-1 to TRBJ2-7, with 9 bases that match TRBD2. This CDR3 has 17 residues. Per germline, CDR1 DFQATT and CDR2 SNEGSKA (reference sequence). The trim removed 5 bases at V and 1 base at J, leaving 15 bases unmatched.

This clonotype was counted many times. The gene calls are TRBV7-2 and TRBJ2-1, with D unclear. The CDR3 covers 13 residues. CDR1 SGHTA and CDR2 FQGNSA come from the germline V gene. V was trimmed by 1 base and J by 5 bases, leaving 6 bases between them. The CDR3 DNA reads TGTGCCAGCAGCTTAGGGTGGAACAATGAGCAGTTCTTC. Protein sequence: CASSLGWNNEQFF.

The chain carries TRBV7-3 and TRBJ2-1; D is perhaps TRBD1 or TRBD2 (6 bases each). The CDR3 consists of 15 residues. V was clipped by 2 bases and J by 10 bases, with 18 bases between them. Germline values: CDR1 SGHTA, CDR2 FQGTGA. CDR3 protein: CASSLDSGAGSEQFF. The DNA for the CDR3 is TGTGCCAGCAGCTTAGATTCGGGGGCGGGTTCCGAGCAGTTCTTC.

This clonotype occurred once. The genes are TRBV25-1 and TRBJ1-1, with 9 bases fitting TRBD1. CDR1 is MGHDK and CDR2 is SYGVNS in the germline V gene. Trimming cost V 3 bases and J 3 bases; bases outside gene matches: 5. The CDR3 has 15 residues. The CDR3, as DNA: TGTGCCAGCAGTGATCCAAACAGGGGGCACACTGAAGCTTTCTTT. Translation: CASSDPNRGHTEAFF.

Written as DNA, the CDR3 is TGTGCCAGCAGTTTACTACAGGGCCCCTGCTCACCCCTCCACTTT. It encodes CASSLLQGPCSPLHF. This chain connects TRBV27 to TRBJ1-6; D is possibly TRBD1 (6 bases). The CDR3 covers 15 residues. Trimming pared 2 bases from V and 10 bases from J, leaving 15 bases between. Germline assignment: CDR1 MNHEY and CDR2 SMNVEV (reference sequence).

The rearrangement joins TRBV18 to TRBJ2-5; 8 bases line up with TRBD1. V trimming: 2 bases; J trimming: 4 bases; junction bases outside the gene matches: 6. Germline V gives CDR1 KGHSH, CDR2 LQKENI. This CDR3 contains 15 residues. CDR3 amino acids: CASSPRSGGSETQYF. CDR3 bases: TGTGCCAGCTCACCAAGGTCAGGGGGCTCAGAGACCCAGTACTTC.

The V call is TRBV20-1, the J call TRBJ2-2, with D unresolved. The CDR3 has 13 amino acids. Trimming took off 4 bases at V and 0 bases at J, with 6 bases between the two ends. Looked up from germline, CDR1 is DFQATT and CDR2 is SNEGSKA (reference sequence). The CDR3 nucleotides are TGCAGTGCTACGATACCGAACACCGGGGAGCTGTTTTTT. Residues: CSATIPNTGELFF.